The clone carrying this T cell receptor beta chain was seen at least ten times. Its antigen is not identified. This record belongs to a study of human T cells and chemical hapten exposure. Time point described: patch test 1, 2 weeks after DPC sensitization. The treatment here: therapeutic diphenylcyclopropenone sensitization with weekly scalp DPC. There are 14 residues in the CDR3. Per the germline V gene, CDR1 is LGHDT and CDR2 is YNNKEL (reference sequence). V was shortened by 1 base and J by 0 bases, with 4 bases between the two germline ends. Findings of the study overall: Versus controls, expanded TCRs had significantly more large CDR3 similarity clusters.

Unique molecular identifiers were affixed to discrete cDNA molecules within the library. TCRdb re-called the RACE reads with MiXCR, one entry per CDR3 protein. The data show 50,000 or so distinct CDR3 sequences, less than 10% seen once. The chain links TRBV3-1 to TRBJ1-3; the D is unclear. This TCR came from a woman in her fifties or sixties with alopecia areata. Some clones in this sample may be carry-over from other donors' samples. The sequences come from whole blood, collected in connection with sensitization to the hapten diphenylcyclopropenone (DPC). The CDR3 spells CASSQGHSGNTIYF. The CDR3, as DNA: TGTGCCAGCAGCCAAGGCCACTCTGGAAACACCATATATTTT.